The clone carrying this T cell receptor beta chain was counted a few times. Its target is not known. The CDR3 has 17 residues. Germline assignment: CDR1 SGHDN and CDR2 FVKESK. Trimming removed 1 base at V and 0 bases at J, with 13 bases between. This sample was taken from a study of regulatory T cells in long-lasting Graves disease. Findings and limits, study-wide: Persistent patients shared more public clonotypes (around 3,000) than new patients (roughly 970).

To make TCR beta libraries, researchers used iRepertoire HTBI primers and Arm-PCR of CDR3 regions. One entry per CDR3 protein, called by TCRdb with MiXCR from the multiplex PCR reads. There are 500,000 or so distinct CDR3 sequences in the sample; around 15% occur only once, and 17% lies in the top ten. Sample time point: newly diagnosed GD, antithyroid drugs for less than 3 months. The TCR library was made from RNA extracted from PBMCs. The same sample was also used in a study of T cells in Graves' hyperthyroidism and ophthalmopathy.

The chain is built from TRBV14 and TRBJ1-3; D uncertain. Sequenced material: peripheral blood mononuclear cells (PBMCs), taken at new diagnosis, from a patient treated with antithyroid drugs. This clonotype originated in a woman aged 50 to 60 with Graves disease. CDR3 amino acids: CASSQGLRPISGNTIYF. In DNA form, the CDR3 reads TGTGCCAGCAGCCAAGGACTGCGCCCAATCTCTGGAAACACCATATATTTT. The full variable domain, rest sourced from reference TRBV14 and TRBJ1-3, is EAGVTQFPSHSVIEKGQTVTLRCDPISGHDNLYWYRRVMGKEIKFLLHFVKESKQDESGMPNNRFLAERTGGTYSTLKVQPAELEDSGVYFCASSQGLRPISGNTIYFGEGSWLTVV.